The present TCR beta chain was sequenced within a study of blood T cell repertoires in COVID-19. CDR3 length: 14 amino acids. CDR1 and CDR2 (germline): GTSNPN, SVGIG (reference sequence). Trimming took 0 bases from V and 1 from J, leaving 9 bases between them. Repertoires were generated with immunoSEQ multiplex PCR, while TCRdb's copy carries only in-frame clones and drops some. The profile covers about 100,000 clones, with about 77% appearing a single time and 9.5% to 13% taken by the ten largest. V usage is TRBV30 and J usage is TRBJ1-1, with a possible D match to TRBD1 (5 bases). Sequencing was carried out using peripheral blood. This receptor was obtained from a woman between 65 and 79 years old with acute or convalescent COVID-19. The CDR3 DNA reads as TGTGCCTGGAGTGTAACCAGGGCGAACACTGAAGCTTTCTTT. This sequence encodes CAWSVTRANTEAFF.